This entry is about one T cell receptor (beta chain). The target antigen is unknown. The protocol was immunoSEQ multiplex PCR, while the TCRdb copy is restricted to in-frame clones and leaves out a portion. The table has about 180,000 clones, 85% seen once; the top ten hold 15% to 20%. The record originates from a study of cytomegalovirus exposure and HLA in healthy donors. Study observations and caveats: In the roughly 120 validation repertoires, approximately 93% of cluster scores exceeded 0, per a later analysis. In vitro work confirmed that a few CMV-associated chains recognize CMV antigens. Among TCR beta chains, those listed as cytomegalovirus-associated numbered under 200.

Separate from the roughly 630-subject first cohort was the approximately 130-subject validation cohort, to which the donors belonged. The specimen sequenced was PBMCs. The TCR originated in a man in his late teens or twenties in good health and CMV-seropositive.

As DNA, the CDR3 is TGCGCCAGCAGCTCAGAGCGGGAGGCTTGGGAGCAGTTCTTC. This sequence encodes CASSSEREAWEQFF. V usage is TRBV5-1 and J usage is TRBJ2-1, with 9 bases matching TRBD2. The CDR3 has 14 residues. J gave up 10 bases and V 3 bases, and 8 bases lay outside the gene matches. In germline, CDR1 is SGHRS, CDR2 YFSETQ.